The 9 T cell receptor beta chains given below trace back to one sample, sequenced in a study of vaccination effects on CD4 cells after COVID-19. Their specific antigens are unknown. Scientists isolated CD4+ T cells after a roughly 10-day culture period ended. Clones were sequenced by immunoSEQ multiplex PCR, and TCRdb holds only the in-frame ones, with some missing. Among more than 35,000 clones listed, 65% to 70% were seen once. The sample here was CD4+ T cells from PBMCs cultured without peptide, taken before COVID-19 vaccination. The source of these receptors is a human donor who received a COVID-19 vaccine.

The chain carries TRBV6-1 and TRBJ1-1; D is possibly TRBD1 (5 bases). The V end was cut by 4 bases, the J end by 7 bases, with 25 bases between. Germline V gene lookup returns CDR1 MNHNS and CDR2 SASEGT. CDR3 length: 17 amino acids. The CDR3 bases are TGTGCCAGCAGTGGGGGTTCGGGGACTGTCCTATTGGGTGAAGCTTTCTTT. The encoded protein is CASSGGSGTVLLGEAFF.

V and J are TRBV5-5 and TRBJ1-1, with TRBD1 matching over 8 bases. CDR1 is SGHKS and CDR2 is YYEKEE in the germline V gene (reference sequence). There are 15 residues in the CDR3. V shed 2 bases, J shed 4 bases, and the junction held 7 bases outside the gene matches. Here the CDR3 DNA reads TGTGCCAGCAGCTTTCGACAGGGGTCGGGCACTGAAGCTTTCTTT. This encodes CASSFRQGSGTEAFF.

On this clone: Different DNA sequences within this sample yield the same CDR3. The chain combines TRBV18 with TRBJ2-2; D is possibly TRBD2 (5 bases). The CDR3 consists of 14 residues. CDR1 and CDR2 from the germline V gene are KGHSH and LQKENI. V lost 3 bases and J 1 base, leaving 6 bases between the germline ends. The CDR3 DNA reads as TGTGCCAGCTCACCCGGGGAGAACACCGGGGAGCTGTTTTTT. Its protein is CASSPGENTGELFF.

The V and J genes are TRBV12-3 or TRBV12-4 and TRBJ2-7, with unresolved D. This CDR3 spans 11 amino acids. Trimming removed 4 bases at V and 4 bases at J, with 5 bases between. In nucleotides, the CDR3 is TGTGCCAGCAGTTCTTATTACGAGCAGTACTTC. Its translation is CASSSYYEQYF.

This CDR3 is CASSLGLAEQYF. CDR3 nucleotide sequence: TGTGCCAGCAGCTTGGGGCTAGCCGAGCAGTACTTC. J is TRBJ2-7 and V is TRBV5-6, with D tentatively TRBD2 (5 bases). V gave up 0 bases and J gave up 6 bases, with 7 bases separating them. The CDR3 is 12 amino acids. The V gene's germline CDR1 is SGHDT and CDR2 YYEEEE.

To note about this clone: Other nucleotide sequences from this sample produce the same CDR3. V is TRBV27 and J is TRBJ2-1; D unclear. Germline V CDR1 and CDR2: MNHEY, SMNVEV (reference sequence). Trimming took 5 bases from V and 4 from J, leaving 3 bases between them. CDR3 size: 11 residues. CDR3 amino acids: CASSNYNEQFF. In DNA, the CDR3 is TGTGCCAGCAGTAATTACAATGAGCAGTTCTTC.

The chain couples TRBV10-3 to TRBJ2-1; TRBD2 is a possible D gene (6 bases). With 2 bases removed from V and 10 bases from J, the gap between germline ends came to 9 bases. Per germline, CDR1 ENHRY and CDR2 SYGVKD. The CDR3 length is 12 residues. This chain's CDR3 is CAISERDSEQFF. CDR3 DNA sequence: TGTGCCATCAGTGAGCGGGACTCGGAGCAGTTCTTC.

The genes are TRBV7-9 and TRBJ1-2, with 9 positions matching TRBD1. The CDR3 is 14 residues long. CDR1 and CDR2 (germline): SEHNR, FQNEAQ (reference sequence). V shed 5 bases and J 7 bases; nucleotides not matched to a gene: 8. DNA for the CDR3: TGTGCCAGCAGCCCAAGGGACAGGGATGTTGGCTACACCTTC. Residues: CASSPRDRDVGYTF. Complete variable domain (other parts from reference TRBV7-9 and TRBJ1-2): DTGVSQNPRHKITKRGQNVTFRCDPISEHNRLYWYRQTLGQGPEFLTYFQNEAQLEKSRLLSDRFSAERPKGSFSTLEIQRTEQGDSAMYLCASSPRDRDVGYTFGSGTRLTVV.

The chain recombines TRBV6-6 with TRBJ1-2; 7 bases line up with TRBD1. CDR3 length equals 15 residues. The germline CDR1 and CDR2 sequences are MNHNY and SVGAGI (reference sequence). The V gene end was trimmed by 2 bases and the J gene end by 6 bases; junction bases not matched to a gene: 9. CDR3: CASSYSGAGGHGYTF. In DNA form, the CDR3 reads TGTGCCAGCAGTTACAGCGGGGCAGGGGGGCATGGCTACACCTTC.